The clone carrying this T cell receptor beta chain has a count of ten or more. The data derive from a study of regulatory T cells in long-lasting Graves disease. Sample time point: newly diagnosed GD, antithyroid drugs for less than 3 months. PBMC-derived RNA was used for the TCR library. Patients hailed from an endocrinology department in Xi'an, China. To make TCR beta libraries, researchers used iRepertoire HTBI primers and Arm-PCR of CDR3 regions. TCRdb recomputed calls from the multiplex PCR reads with MiXCR, one row per CDR3 protein. This repertoire shows some 340,000 distinct CDR3 sequences, about an eighth found once; its top ten account for 18%. V lost 6 bases and J lost 6; bases outside the gene matches: 8. Germline lookup yields CDR1 SNHLY and CDR2 FYNNEI. The CDR3 loop spans 15 amino acids. This same sample was also taken into another study, of T cells in Graves' hyperthyroidism and ophthalmopathy. That work states: The diagnoses drew upon clinical symptoms, serum thyroxine and TRAb, thyroid ultrasound and orbital computed tomography. The TCR CDR3 first-round RT-PCR relied on the HTBI primer set.

The sequences come from peripheral blood mononuclear cells (PBMCs), collected at new diagnosis, from a patient treated with antithyroid drugs. The chain combines TRBV2 with TRBJ2-2; 9 nucleotides agree with TRBD1. The receptor was derived from a woman under 30 with Graves disease. The CDR3 region has the DNA TGTGCCAGCAGCCTACAGGGGGCGAAGGCCGGGGAGCTGTTTTTT. This encodes CASSLQGAKAGELFF.